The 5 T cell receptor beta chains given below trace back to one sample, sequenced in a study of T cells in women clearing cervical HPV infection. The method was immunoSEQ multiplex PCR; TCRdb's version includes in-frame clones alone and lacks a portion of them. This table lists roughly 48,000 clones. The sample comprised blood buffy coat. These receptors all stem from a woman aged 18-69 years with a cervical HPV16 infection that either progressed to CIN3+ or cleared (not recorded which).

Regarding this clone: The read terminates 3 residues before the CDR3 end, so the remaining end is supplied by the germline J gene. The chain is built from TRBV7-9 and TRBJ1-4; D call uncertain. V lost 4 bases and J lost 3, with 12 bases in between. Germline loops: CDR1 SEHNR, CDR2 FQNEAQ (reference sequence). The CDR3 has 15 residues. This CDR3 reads CASSSGETSNEKLFF. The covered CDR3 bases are TGTGCCAGCAGCTCCGGGGAGACATCTAATGAAAAA. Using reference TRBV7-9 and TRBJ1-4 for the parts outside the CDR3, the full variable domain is DTGVSQNPRHKITKRGQNVTFRCDPISEHNRLYWYRQTLGQGPEFLTYFQNEAQLEKSRLLSDRFSAERPKGSFSTLEIQRTEQGDSAMYLCASSSGETSNEKLFFGSGTQLSVL.

The CDR3 region is CASSLVGEGADTQYF. The covered CDR3 bases are TGTGCCAGCAGCTTAGTCGGGGAGGGTGCAGATACG. This chain joins TRBV7-9 and TRBJ2-3, with 7 bases that match TRBD2. The CDR3 end falls 3 residues outside the read, so it is completed with the germline J gene. Germline CDR1 and CDR2: SEHNR and FQNEAQ (reference sequence). The CDR3 has 15 amino acids. J lost 4 bases, V lost 1 base, and 5 bases had no gene match.

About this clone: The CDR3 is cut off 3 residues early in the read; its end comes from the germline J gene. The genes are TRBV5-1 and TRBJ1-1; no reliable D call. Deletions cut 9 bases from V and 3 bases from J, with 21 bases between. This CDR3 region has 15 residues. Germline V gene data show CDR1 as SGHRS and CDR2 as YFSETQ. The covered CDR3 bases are TGCGCCACCGCGACACTTACTCCTGAAGACACTGAA. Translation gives CATATLTPEDTE. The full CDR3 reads CATATLTPEDTEAFF.

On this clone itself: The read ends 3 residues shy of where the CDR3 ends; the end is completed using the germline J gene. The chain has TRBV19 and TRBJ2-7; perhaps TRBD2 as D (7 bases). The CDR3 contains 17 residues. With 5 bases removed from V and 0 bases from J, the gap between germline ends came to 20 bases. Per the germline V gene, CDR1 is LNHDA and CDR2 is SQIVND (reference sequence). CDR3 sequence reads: CASSFRGGQSSSYEQYF. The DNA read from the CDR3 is TGTGCCAGTAGTTTCAGGGGAGGGCAGTCCAGCTCCTACGAG.

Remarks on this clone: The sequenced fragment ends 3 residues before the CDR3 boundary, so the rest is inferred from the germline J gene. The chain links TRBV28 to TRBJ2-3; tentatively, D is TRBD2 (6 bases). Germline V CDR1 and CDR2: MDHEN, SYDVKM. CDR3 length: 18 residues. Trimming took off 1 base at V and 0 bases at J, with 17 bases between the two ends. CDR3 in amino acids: CASSLFTGTATSTDTQYF. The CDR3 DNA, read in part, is TGTGCCAGCAGTTTATTTACCGGGACTGCTACTAGCACAGATACG.